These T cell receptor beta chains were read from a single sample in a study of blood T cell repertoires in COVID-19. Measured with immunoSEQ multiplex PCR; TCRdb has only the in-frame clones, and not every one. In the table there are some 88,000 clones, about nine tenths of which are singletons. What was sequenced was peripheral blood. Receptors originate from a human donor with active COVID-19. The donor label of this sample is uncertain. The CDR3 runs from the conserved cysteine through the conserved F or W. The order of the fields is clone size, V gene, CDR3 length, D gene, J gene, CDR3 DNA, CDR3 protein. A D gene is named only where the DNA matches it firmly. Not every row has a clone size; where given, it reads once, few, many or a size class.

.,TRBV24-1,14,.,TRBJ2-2,TGTGCCACCAGTGATGGACAGCACACCGGGGAGCTGTTTTTT,CATSDGQHTGELFF
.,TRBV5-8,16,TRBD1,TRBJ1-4,TGTGCCAGCCCTCGACAGGGGGCAGCTGCTAATGAAAAACTGTTTTTT,CASPRQGAAANEKLFF
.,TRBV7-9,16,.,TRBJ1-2,TGTGCCAGCAGCTTACGTGGAGGATGGGTTTCGAATGGCTACACCTTC,CASSLRGGWVSNGYTF
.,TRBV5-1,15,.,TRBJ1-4,TGCGCCAGCAGCTTGTACGCGGATACCAATGAAAAACTGTTTTTT,CASSLYADTNEKLFF
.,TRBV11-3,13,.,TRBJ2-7,TGTGCCAGCAGCTTAGGCGAGGAGGACGAGCAGTACTTC,CASSLGEEDEQYF
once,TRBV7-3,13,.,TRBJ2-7,TGTGCCAGCAGCTCTAATGGGCAAAACGAGCAGTACTTC,CASSSNGQNEQYF
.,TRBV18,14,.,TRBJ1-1,TGTGCCAGCTCACCGCGGGGGCCCGAGACTGAAGCTTTCTTT,CASSPRGPETEAFF
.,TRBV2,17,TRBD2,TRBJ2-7,TGTGCCAGCAGTGAATCAGCGGGGGTCCAGAGGCCCCTCGAGCAGTACTTC,CASSESAGVQRPLEQYF
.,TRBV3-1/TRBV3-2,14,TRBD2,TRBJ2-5,TGTGCCAGCAGCGCCCAAGCACTAGCGGGGGGGGCCCACTTC,CASSAQALAGGAHF
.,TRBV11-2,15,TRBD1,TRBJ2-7,TGTGCCAGCAGCCCAAGACAGGGTATACCCTACGAGCAGTACTTC,CASSPRQGIPYEQYF
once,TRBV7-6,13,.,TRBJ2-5,TGTGCCAGCCGACGACCGGGGTCAGAGACCCAGTACTTC,CASRRPGSETQYF
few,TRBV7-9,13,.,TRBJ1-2,TGTGCCAGCAGCCCCCGGGTGACCTATGGCTACACCTTC,CASSPRVTYGYTF
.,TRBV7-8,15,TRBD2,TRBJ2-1,TGTGCCAGCACGACTAGCGGGGGGGCCTACAATGAGCAGTTCTTC,CASTTSGGAYNEQFF
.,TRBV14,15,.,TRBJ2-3,TGTGCCAGCAGCCCAGGGGTCGCAAGCACAGATACGCAGTATTTT,CASSPGVASTDTQYF
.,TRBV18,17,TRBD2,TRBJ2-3,TGTGCCAGCTCACCATTCTTGCCGAGCGGGGGCACAGATACGCAGTATTTT,CASSPFLPSGGTDTQYF
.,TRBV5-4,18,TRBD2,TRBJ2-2,TGTGCCAGCAGCTCCCAAGAGGGACTAGCGGGGAACACCGGGGAGCTGTTTTTT,CASSSQEGLAGNTGELFF
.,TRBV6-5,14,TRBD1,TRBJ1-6,TGTGCCAGCAGCCAACAGGGGGTTTATTCACCCCTCCACTTT,CASSQQGVYSPLHF
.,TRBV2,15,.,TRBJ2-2,TGTGCCAGCAGTTCGGACATAACGAACACCGGGGAGCTGTTTTTT,CASSSDITNTGELFF
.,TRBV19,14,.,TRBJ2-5,TGTGCCAGTAGTTGCTCTGGGAGAGGGGAGACCCAGTACTTC,CASSCSGRGETQYF
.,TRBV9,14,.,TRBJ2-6,TGTGCCAGCAGCACAGGGACTGGGGCCAACGTCCTGACTTTC,CASSTGTGANVLTF
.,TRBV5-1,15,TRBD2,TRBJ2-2,TGCGCCAGCAGCTTGCCTAGCGGGGGTTCCGGGGAGCTGTTTTTT,CASSLPSGGSGELFF
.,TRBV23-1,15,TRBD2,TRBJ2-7,TGCGCCAGCGGACCGCCACTAGCGGGGCCCTACGAGCAGTACTTC,CASGPPLAGPYEQYF
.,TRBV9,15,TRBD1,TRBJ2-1,TGTGCCAGCAGCGTCAAGGACAGGGTTAGTAATGAGCAGTTCTTC,CASSVKDRVSNEQFF
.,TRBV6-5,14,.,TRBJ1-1,TGTGCCAGCAGTTATTCAGCAGGGGAAGTAGGAGCTTTCTTT,CASSYSAGEVGAFF
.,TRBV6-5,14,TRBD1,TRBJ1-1,TGTGCCAGCAGTTCCGACAGGGTCGGCACTGAAGCTTTCTTT,CASSSDRVGTEAFF
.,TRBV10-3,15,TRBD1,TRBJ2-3,TGTGCCATCAGTGGAAGGACAGGGGATGCAGATACGCAGTATTTT,CAISGRTGDADTQYF
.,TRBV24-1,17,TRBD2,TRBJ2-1,TGTGCCACCAGTGATCCTACTAGCGGGGGGGCCGAGAATGAGCAGTTCTTC,CATSDPTSGGAENEQFF
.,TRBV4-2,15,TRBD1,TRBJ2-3,TGTGCCAGCAGCCCTCGGGACAGGGGCACAGATACGCAGTATTTT,CASSPRDRGTDTQYF
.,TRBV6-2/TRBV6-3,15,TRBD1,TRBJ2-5,TGTGCCAGCAGCAAACCGGGACAGGGTTTGGAGACCCAGTACTTC,CASSKPGQGLETQYF
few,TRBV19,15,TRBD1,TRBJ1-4,TGTGCCAGTAGTGTAACGGGGACAGGAATCGAAAAACTGTTTTTT,CASSVTGTGIEKLFF
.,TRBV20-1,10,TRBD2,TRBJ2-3,TGCGGGGGGGGCACAGATACGCAGTATTTT,CGGGTDTQYF
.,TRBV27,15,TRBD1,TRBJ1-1,TGTGCCAGCAGTCTCTCTGGGACAGGGAAGACTGAAGCTTTCTTT,CASSLSGTGKTEAFF
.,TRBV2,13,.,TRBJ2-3,TGTGCCAGCGGGCTGGGGGGACCAGATACGCAGTATTTT,CASGLGGPDTQYF
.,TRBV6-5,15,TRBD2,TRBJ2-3,TGTGCCAGCAGCCGACTAGCGGGGCACACAGATACGCAGTATTTT,CASSRLAGHTDTQYF
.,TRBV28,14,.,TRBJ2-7,TGTGCCAGCAGTTCCCCCGGGGGTTCCTACGAGCAGTACTTC,CASSSPGGSYEQYF
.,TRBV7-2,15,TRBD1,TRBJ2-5,TGTGCCAGCAGCCCGACCAGGGGGCGCTTTGAGACCCAGTACTTC,CASSPTRGRFETQYF
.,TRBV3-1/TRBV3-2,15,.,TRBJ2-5,TGTGCCAGCTCGGATTCGGGTTTAATCCAAGAGACCCAGTACTTC,CASSDSGLIQETQYF
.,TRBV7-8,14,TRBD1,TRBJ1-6,TGTGCCAGCAGCTTAGTGGACAGGGGCTCACCCCTCCACTTT,CASSLVDRGSPLHF
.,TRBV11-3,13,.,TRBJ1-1,TGTGCCAGCAGCTTAGTTGGAGACACTGAAGCTTTCTTT,CASSLVGDTEAFF
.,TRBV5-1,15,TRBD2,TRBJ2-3,TGCGCCAGCAGCTTGCTAACGGGGGGGCTGGATACGCAGTATTTT,CASSLLTGGLDTQYF
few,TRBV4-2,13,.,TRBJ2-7,TGTGCCAGCAGCCAGGAGACCCACTACGAGCAGTACTTC,CASSQETHYEQYF
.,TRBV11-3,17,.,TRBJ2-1,TGTGCCAGCAGCTCCCGGAAGGGAGACGGCTCCTACAATGAGCAGTTCTTC,CASSSRKGDGSYNEQFF